Presented here are 21 T cell receptor beta chains from one specimen sequenced in a study of technical replicates of blood from a handful of donors. Here immunoSEQ multiplex PCR was the method, and the copy in TCRdb shows in-frame clones only, minus some. The table includes 75,000 to 85,000 clones, 70% to 90% detected once. The specimen was PBMCs. The receptors were gathered from a human donor in good health. Some clones in this sample may be carry-over from other donors' samples.

This sequence joins TRBV20-1 and TRBJ2-7; the match to TRBD2 covers 8 bases. CDR3 length equals 11 residues. V gave up 8 bases and J gave up 9 bases; unmatched junction bases: 9. Germline V gene data show CDR1 as DFQATT and CDR2 as SNEGSKA (reference sequence). CDR3 bases: TGCAGTCTATACGGGACTAGTATGCAGTACTTC. Translation: CSLYGTSMQYF.

The chain recombines TRBV7-3 with TRBJ2-2, with 9 positions matching TRBD2. J gave up 2 bases and V 4 bases, and 2 bases lay outside the gene matches. Per the germline V gene, CDR1 is SGHTA and CDR2 is FQGTGA. The CDR3 loop spans 15 amino acids. The CDR3 region is CASSYSGGNTGELFF. The DNA of the CDR3 is TGTGCCAGCAGCTATAGCGGGGGAAACACCGGGGAGCTGTTTTTT.

The chain uses TRBV7-8 and TRBJ2-7; the match to TRBD2 covers 8 bases. The trim removed 6 bases at V and 1 base at J, leaving 8 bases unmatched. Germline V gene lookup returns CDR1 SGHVS and CDR2 FQNEAQ. The CDR3 has 15 amino acids. The CDR3 DNA sequence: TGTGCCAGCAGTTGGGAGCGGGGGCCATCCTACGAGCAGTACTTC. Amino acids: CASSWERGPSYEQYF.

This clone was observed a handful of times. This chain connects TRBV27 to TRBJ2-7, with 7 bases fitting TRBD1. The CDR3 sequence is 14 residues long. V lost 6 bases, J lost 5 bases, and 10 bases stayed unmatched. Germline V gene data show CDR1 as MNHEY and CDR2 as SMNVEV (reference sequence). This chain's CDR3 is CASSLDRVWDEQYF. CDR3 DNA sequence: TGTGCCAGCAGCCTCGACAGGGTGTGGGACGAGCAGTACTTC.

This rearrangement joins TRBV7-2 to TRBJ2-2; possible D gene TRBD1, 5 bases. Trimming took off 3 bases at V and 2 bases at J, with 10 bases between the two ends. CDR3 length: 15 residues. In germline, CDR1 is SGHTA, CDR2 FQGNSA. CDR3 in DNA: TGTGCCAGCAGCTTCCGACAGAGTAACACCGGGGAGCTGTTTTTT. Protein product: CASSFRQSNTGELFF.

V gene TRBV7-2 combines with J gene TRBJ2-7, with D possibly TRBD1 on 7 matching bases. This CDR3 comprises 14 residues. Germline V gene data show CDR1 as SGHTA and CDR2 as FQGNSA. Deletions cut 2 bases from V and 6 bases from J, with 14 bases between. CDR3 loop: CASSLSEGAREQYF. The DNA of the CDR3 is TGTGCCAGCAGCTTATCGGAGGGGGCACGCGAGCAGTACTTC.

CDR3 sequence: CASTGGGGGGSYNEQFF. DNA of the CDR3: TGTGCCAGCACCGGTGGGGGCGGGGGGGGCTCCTACAATGAGCAGTTCTTC. The chain recombines TRBV2 with TRBJ2-1, with TRBD2 matching 9 bases. This CDR3 region has 17 residues. J gave up 0 bases and V 7 bases, and 10 bases lay outside the gene matches. The germline CDR1 and CDR2 sequences are SNHLY and FYNNEI.

The chain joins TRBV30 to TRBJ2-7, with 8 bases fitting TRBD2. CDR1 is GTSNPN, CDR2 SVGIG, per germline (reference sequence). J gave up 6 bases and V 5 bases, and 9 bases lay outside the gene matches. This CDR3 is 13 amino acids long. The CDR3 here is CAWGHQAGVEQYF. The CDR3 coding sequence is TGTGCCTGGGGACACCAAGCGGGGGTCGAGCAGTACTTC.

The rearrangement uses TRBV29-1 and TRBJ2-7, with 8 bases that match TRBD1. Per the germline V gene, CDR1 is SQVTM and CDR2 is ANQGSEA. Trimming took 6 bases from V and 1 from J; bases not matched to a gene: 8. The CDR3 is made up of 14 amino acids. Here the CDR3 reads CSVWTGLGSYEQYF. CDR3 sequence (DNA): TGCAGCGTCTGGACAGGGTTGGGGTCCTACGAGCAGTACTTC.

V usage is TRBV29-1 and J usage is TRBJ2-2; D is perhaps TRBD2 (5 bases). The CDR3 extends over 14 amino acids. V was shortened by 3 bases and J by 7 bases, with 15 bases between the two germline ends. Germline values: CDR1 SQVTM, CDR2 ANQGSEA. The CDR3 bases are TGCAGCGTTGAGGTGTGGGGAGCAATCGGGGAGCTGTTTTTT. Translating gives CSVEVWGAIGELFF.

The rearrangement uses TRBV4-3 and TRBJ2-7; the D gene is possibly TRBD1 (5 bases). The CDR3 runs 13 residues. Germline V gene data show CDR1 as LGHNA and CDR2 as YSLEER. The ends were cut back, 3 bases at V and 5 bases at J, with 11 bases in the middle. The CDR3 sequence: CASSQQVGHEQYF. In DNA, the CDR3 is TGCGCCAGCAGCCAGCAGGTGGGGCACGAGCAGTACTTC.

The V call is TRBV27, the J call TRBJ1-1, with 8 positions matching TRBD1. The CDR3 length is 14 residues. Germline CDR1 reads MNHEY; CDR2 reads SMNVEV (reference sequence). The J segment lost 4 bases and the V segment lost 6 bases, leaving 7 bases of the junction unmatched. The CDR3 protein is CASSSGGSGTEAFF. Here the CDR3 DNA reads TGTGCCAGCAGCTCAGGGGGCTCGGGCACTGAAGCTTTCTTT.

In its sample, this clone was seen a few times. The chain combines TRBV5-1 with TRBJ2-5; D is undetermined. From germline, CDR1 is SGHRS and CDR2 YFSETQ. V lost 4 bases and J lost 0, with 7 bases in between. This CDR3 is 13 amino acids long. The DNA for the CDR3 is TGCGCCAGCAGCATCTCCTACCAAGAGACCCAGTACTTC. Translating gives CASSISYQETQYF. Drawing the rest from reference TRBV5-1 and TRBJ2-5, the complete variable domain is KAGVTQTPRYLIKTRGQQVTLSCSPISGHRSVSWYQQTPGQGLQFLFEYFSETQRNKGNFPGRFSGRQFSNSRSEMNVSTLELGDSALYLCASSISYQETQYFGPGTRLLVL.

This clone was detected once. The chain couples TRBV2 to TRBJ1-2, with 9 bases lining up with TRBD1. With 4 bases clipped from V and 4 bases from J, the junction kept 7 bases outside the gene matches. The CDR3 is 15 amino acids. From germline, CDR1 is SNHLY and CDR2 FYNNEI. For the CDR3, the DNA is TGTGCCAGCAGTGGCCTACAGGGGGCAGGCTATGGCTACACCTTC. It encodes CASSGLQGAGYGYTF. Complete variable domain (other parts from reference TRBV2 and TRBJ1-2): EPEVTQTPSHQVTQMGQEVILRCVPISNHLYFYWYRQILGQKVEFLVSFYNNEISEKSEIFDDQFSVERPDGSNFTLKIRSTKLEDSAMYFCASSGLQGAGYGYTFGSGTRLTVV.

The rearrangement joins TRBV10-3 to TRBJ2-1; no definite D call. This CDR3 contains 13 residues. V gave up 0 bases and J gave up 4 bases, with 4 bases separating them. Germline V gene data show CDR1 as ENHRY and CDR2 as SYGVKD. The CDR3 sequence is CAISESTYNEQFF. In DNA, the CDR3 is TGTGCCATCAGTGAGTCGACTTACAATGAGCAGTTCTTC.

The CDR3 spells CASSKGWVEGVAPRNTEAFF. DNA for the CDR3: TGTGCCAGCAGCAAAGGGTGGGTTGAGGGGGTGGCCCCCCGCAACACTGAAGCTTTCTTT. This rearrangement joins TRBV21-1 to TRBJ1-1; the table's D call, TRBD1, was not checked against the DNA. TRBV21-1 is reported as a pseudogene. This CDR3 comprises 20 residues.

V gene TRBV6-1 combines with J gene TRBJ2-5; D is perhaps TRBD2 (6 bases). Germline assignment: CDR1 MNHNS and CDR2 SASEGT. The CDR3 extends over 14 amino acids. Trimming cost V 7 bases and J 2 bases, with 14 bases left between them. CDR3 nucleotides: TGTGCCAGCACGGAGGGACCGCTACAAGAGACCCAGTACTTC. Protein: CASTEGPLQETQYF.

The V gene is TRBV4-1, the J gene TRBJ1-2; D is possibly TRBD1 (5 bases). The CDR3 extends over 15 amino acids. Germline V gene data show CDR1 as MGHRA and CDR2 as YSYEKL. V was pared by 4 bases and J by 7 bases, with 19 bases between. The CDR3 DNA reads TGCGCCAGCAGCCCTGGGCCAGGGAGCGGGCCTGGCTACACCTTC. This sequence encodes CASSPGPGSGPGYTF.

The rearrangement links TRBV4-3 to TRBJ2-2; 7 bases fit TRBD2. Germline V CDR1 and CDR2: LGHNA, YSLEER. The CDR3 length is 14 residues. V shed 2 bases, J shed 7 bases, and the junction held 4 bases outside the gene matches. The CDR3 coding sequence is TGCGCCAGCAGCCAAATCTCGGGGGGCGGGGAGCTGTTTTTT. This encodes CASSQISGGGELFF.

This clone was picked up a small number of times. The chain employs TRBV2 and TRBJ2-3; TRBD2 matches at 8 bases. V gave up 6 bases and J gave up 1 base; unmatched junction bases: 9. Germline V CDR1 and CDR2: SNHLY, FYNNEI. CDR3 length: 16 residues. CDR3 loop: CASRTPGGPGTDTQYF. CDR3 sequence (DNA): TGTGCCAGCAGGACCCCGGGGGGGCCGGGCACAGATACGCAGTATTTT.

This chain joins TRBV2 and TRBJ2-5; 11 bases fit TRBD2. The V gene's germline CDR1 is SNHLY and CDR2 FYNNEI. Trimming at V came to 9 bases and at J to 2 bases, leaving 11 bases not matched to a gene. This CDR3 has 16 residues. The CDR3 region is CASSEPSGRSQETQYF. The CDR3 DNA is TGTGCCAGTTCTGAACCTAGCGGGAGGTCGCAAGAGACCCAGTACTTC. Using reference TRBV2 and TRBJ2-5 for the parts outside the CDR3, the full variable domain is EPEVTQTPSHQVTQMGQEVILRCVPISNHLYFYWYRQILGQKVEFLVSFYNNEISEKSEIFDDQFSVERPDGSNFTLKIRSTKLEDSAMYFCASSEPSGRSQETQYFGPGTRLLVL.